Each of the 32 T cell receptor beta chains below was sequenced from the same sample in a study of T-cell memory formation after mild COVID-19. TCRdb independently ran MiXCR on the 5' RACE reads; one entry per CDR3 protein. The sample yields 540,000 or so distinct CDR3 sequences, around 21% seen once. Sequenced sample: PBMCs or a T cell subset sorted from them (not recorded which). The receptors here all came from an adult woman who had mild COVID-19 (a few samples of this study predate the infection). Cell type and time point are not known.

A few counts support this clonotype. The V and J genes are TRBV12-3 or TRBV12-4 and TRBJ2-1; TRBD2 matches 7 bases. This CDR3 is 15 amino acids long. J was trimmed by 4 bases and V by 4 bases; bases with no gene match: 7. CDR3 sequence: CASSWPAGIYNEQFF. The CDR3 DNA reads as TGTGCCAGCAGTTGGCCAGCGGGGATTTACAATGAGCAGTTCTTC.

V usage is TRBV12-3 or TRBV12-4 and J usage is TRBJ2-3, with 8 bases matching TRBD1. The CDR3 runs to 14 residues. V trimming: 6 bases; J trimming: 5 bases; junction bases outside the gene matches: 7. The CDR3 protein is CASRLTGAGDTQYF. The CDR3 DNA reads as TGTGCCAGCAGATTGACAGGGGCAGGAGATACGCAGTATTTT.

The chain has TRBV6-5 and TRBJ1-1, with D possibly matching TRBD1 (5 bases). Germline V gives CDR1 MNHEY, CDR2 SVGAGI. CDR3 length: 11 residues. The V gene lost 8 bases and the J gene lost 8 bases, with 12 bases spanning the gap. This CDR3 reads CASGQGTEAFF. The CDR3, as DNA: TGTGCCAGCGGGCAGGGAACCGAAGCTTTCTTT.

CDR3 nucleotide sequence: TGTGCCTGGAGTGTACTCCCTACTGTGATCACAGATACGCAGTATTTT. Translating it yields CAWSVLPTVITDTQYF. The chain combines TRBV30 with TRBJ2-3; D ambiguous. Between the trimmed V and J ends, which lost 0 bases and 2 bases, there was a span of 15 bases. Looked up from germline, CDR1 is GTSNPN and CDR2 is SVGIG (reference sequence). The length of the CDR3 is 16 residues.

This clonotype occurred a few times. The rearrangement uses TRBV10-3 and TRBJ1-5; D is perhaps TRBD1 (6 bases). Trimming left V 6 bases short and J 3 bases short, with 9 bases between. The CDR3 sequence is 13 residues long. Germline V gene data show CDR1 as ENHRY and CDR2 as SYGVKD. The CDR3 sequence is CAIRDSHNQPQHF. The CDR3 DNA sequence: TGTGCCATCAGGGACAGCCACAATCAGCCCCAGCATTTT.

This clonotype appeared a single time. The V call is TRBV30, the J call TRBJ2-2; D not resolved. This CDR3 has 15 residues. V lost 0 bases and J lost 3, with 11 bases in between. Germline V lookup: CDR1 GTSNPN, CDR2 SVGIG (reference sequence). CDR3 loop: CAWSVLDRDTGELFF. The CDR3 bases are TGTGCCTGGAGTGTACTTGATAGGGACACCGGGGAGCTGTTTTTT.

This clonotype was detected only a few times. V usage is TRBV25-1 and J usage is TRBJ2-6; maybe TRBD1 (5 bases). The CDR3 totals 16 residues. Per germline, CDR1 MGHDK and CDR2 SYGVNS. V gave up 5 bases and J gave up 0 bases, with 11 bases separating them. CDR3 nucleotides: TGTGCCAGCAGTCGTCAGGGTAACTCTGGGGCCAACGTCCTGACTTTC. Amino acid sequence: CASSRQGNSGANVLTF.

This clonotype was seen repeatedly, ten times or more. This rearrangement joins TRBV7-8 to TRBJ2-1; 11 bases match TRBD2. This CDR3 is built from 15 residues. Germline assignment: CDR1 SGHVS and CDR2 FQNEAQ. The V gene end was trimmed by 4 bases and the J gene end by 3 bases; junction bases not matched to a gene: 2. The CDR3 DNA is TGTGCCAGCAGCTCTAGCGGGGGGCTCTACAATGAGCAGTTCTTC. Protein: CASSSSGGLYNEQFF.

The rearrangement links TRBV3-1 to TRBJ2-4; 8 bases align to TRBD1. The J segment lost 7 bases and the V segment lost 1 base, leaving 3 bases of the junction unmatched. Germline CDR1 LGHDT, CDR2 YNNKEL (reference sequence). This CDR3 region has 14 residues. CDR3 in amino acids: CASSQGQGINIQYF. The CDR3 DNA follows: TGTGCCAGCAGCCAAGGACAGGGGATTAACATTCAGTACTTC.

This clonotype has only a few counts. The chain is built from TRBV7-2 and TRBJ1-1; the match to TRBD1 covers 8 bases. This CDR3 has 14 residues. Trimming took 5 bases from V and 0 from J; bases not matched to a gene: 2. CDR1 and CDR2 from the germline V gene are SGHTA and FQGNSA. The CDR3 nucleotides read TGTGCCAGCAGCAAACAGGGGGTGAACACTGAAGCTTTCTTT. This translates into CASSKQGVNTEAFF.

The chain uses TRBV5-4 and TRBJ2-2, with TRBD2 identical over 13 bases. Unmatched junction bases numbered 5, after V lost 5 bases and J lost 4 bases. Per germline, CDR1 SGHNT and CDR2 YYREEE (reference sequence). The CDR3 runs 16 residues. The CDR3 region has the DNA TGTGCCAGCAGTTCTGGGACTAGCGGGATCACCGGGGAGCTGTTTTTT. The encoded protein is CASSSGTSGITGELFF.

This chain links TRBV7-8 with TRBJ2-7; D possibly corresponds to TRBD1 (6 bases). The length of the CDR3 is 14 residues. Germline CDR1 is SGHVS and CDR2 is FQNEAQ. The V end was cut by 3 bases, the J end by 3 bases, with 12 bases between. The DNA for the CDR3 is TGTGCCAGCAGCTTCGACAGGTTCTACTACGAGCAGTACTTC. This codes for CASSFDRFYYEQYF.

The V call is TRBV5-6, the J call TRBJ2-2; D unclear. Germline lookup yields CDR1 SGHDT and CDR2 YYEEEE. V gave up 4 bases and J gave up 1 base, with 5 bases separating them. This CDR3 contains 13 residues. The CDR3 loop is CASSQRNTGELFF. CDR3 bases: TGTGCCAGCAGCCAGCGGAACACCGGGGAGCTGTTTTTT.

The V and J genes are TRBV7-3 and TRBJ2-1; unclear D gene. This CDR3 is built from 15 residues. Between the trimmed V and J ends, which lost 5 bases and 2 bases, there was a span of 13 bases. CDR1 SGHTA and CDR2 FQGTGA come from the germline V gene. The CDR3 DNA follows: TGTGCCAGCAGCCCGGGTGCGGTTGCCTACAATGAGCAGTTCTTC. Translation: CASSPGAVAYNEQFF. The variable domain in full, completed from reference TRBV7-3 and TRBJ2-1, reads GAGVSQTPSNKVTEKGKYVELRCDPISGHTALYWYRQSLGQGPEFLIYFQGTGAADDSGLPNDRFFAVRPEGSVSTLKIQRTERGDSAVYLCASSPGAVAYNEQFFGPGTRLTVL.

This clonotype appeared many times. The J gene is TRBJ2-5, the V gene TRBV29-1; TRBD2 matches 9 bases. J lost 1 base, V lost 5 bases, and 8 bases had no gene match. The CDR3 covers 15 residues. Per the germline V gene, CDR1 is SQVTM and CDR2 is ANQGSEA. CDR3 in DNA: TGCAGCGTTAGTCCTAGCGGGGTCCCCCAAGAGACCCAGTACTTC. This sequence encodes CSVSPSGVPQETQYF.

V and J are TRBV2 and TRBJ2-7, with TRBD1 matching over 7 bases. V shed 7 bases, J shed 4 bases, and the junction held 4 bases outside the gene matches. Per germline, CDR1 SNHLY and CDR2 FYNNEI. The CDR3 is 12 amino acids. CDR3 in DNA: TGTGCCAGCAAGACAGGGCCGTACGAGCAGTACTTC. It specifies CASKTGPYEQYF.

This clonotype was picked up a small number of times. The CDR3, as DNA: TGTGCCAGCAGCTTGAAGAAGCAGCCCCAGCATTTT. Its translation is CASSLKKQPQHF. The chain uses TRBV5-6 and TRBJ1-5; D is unresolved. Germline CDR1 and CDR2: SGHDT and YYEEEE. The length of the CDR3 is 12 residues. V lost 1 base and J lost 7, with 6 bases in between. The whole variable domain, remainder taken from reference TRBV5-6 and TRBJ1-5, is DAGVTQSPTHLIKTRGQQVTLRCSPKSGHDTVSWYQQALGQGPQFIFQYYEEEERQRGNFPDRFSGHQFPNYSSELNVNALLLGDSALYLCASSLKKQPQHFGDGTRLSIL.

This clonotype was seen ten or more times. At one end the junction does not follow the germline gene, possibly because of a read error. The chain carries TRBV12-3 or TRBV12-4 and TRBJ1-5; 8 positions match TRBD1. The CDR3 is 15 residues long. CDR3 in DNA: TGTGCCAGCAGCTTAGGACAGGGTAGTTATCAGCCCCAGCATTTT. It specifies CASSLGQGSYQPQHF.

J is TRBJ2-7 and V is TRBV7-6; a possible D gene is TRBD2 (6 bases). The CDR3 is made up of 16 amino acids. V shed 0 bases and J shed 0 bases, with 12 bases lying between them. CDR1 SGHVS and CDR2 FNYEAQ come from the germline V gene. CDR3 sequence: CASSLAGGALSYEQYF. DNA for the CDR3: TGTGCCAGCAGCTTAGCAGGCGGGGCGCTCTCCTACGAGCAGTACTTC. Variable domain in full (rest from reference TRBV7-6 and TRBJ2-7): GAGVSQSPRYKVTKRGQDVALRCDPISGHVSLYWYRQALGQGPEFLTYFNYEAQQDKSGLPNDRFSAERPEGSISTLTIQRTEQRDSAMYRCASSLAGGALSYEQYFGPGTRLTVT.

This rearrangement joins TRBV5-1 to TRBJ2-3; 7 bases match TRBD1. The CDR3 totals 14 residues. After removal of 2 bases from V and 5 bases from J, the junction contained 5 bases not matched to a gene. Germline V gene lookup returns CDR1 SGHRS and CDR2 YFSETQ. The CDR3 nucleotides read TGCGCCAGCAGCTTAGGACAGGCAAGAGATACGCAGTATTTT. Amino acid sequence: CASSLGQARDTQYF.

This clonotype was found a few times. The rearrangement links TRBV10-3 to TRBJ1-1, with TRBD1 identical over 9 bases. Germline V gene lookup returns CDR1 ENHRY and CDR2 SYGVKD. V trimming: 5 bases; J trimming: 1 base; junction bases outside the gene matches: 2. The CDR3 spans 14 residues. The CDR3 DNA is TGTGCCATCAGTCCGGGACAGGGGAACACTGAAGCTTTCTTT. It translates to CAISPGQGNTEAFF.

This clonotype was detected only a few times. The CDR3 nucleotides read TGTGCCAGCAGCCCGGGGAGCGGTCGGAAGAAAGAGACCCAGTACTTC. Amino acids: CASSPGSGRKKETQYF. The gene calls are TRBV11-3 and TRBJ2-5; D is perhaps TRBD2 (5 bases). Trimming left V 5 bases short and J 3 bases short, with 19 bases between. The CDR3 totals 16 residues. Germline V gene data show CDR1 as SGHNT and CDR2 as YENEEA.

This clonotype was seen a few times. The V gene is TRBV12-3 or TRBV12-4, the J gene TRBJ2-3; D is perhaps TRBD2 (6 bases). This CDR3 region has 14 residues. V was shortened by 2 bases and J by 4 bases, with 10 bases between the two germline ends. The CDR3 spells CASSLRLVADTQYF. CDR3 in DNA: TGTGCCAGCAGTTTAAGACTAGTCGCAGATACGCAGTATTTT.

This clonotype was observed at least ten times. The chain carries TRBV19 and TRBJ1-5; D is perhaps TRBD1 (6 bases). Germline-derived CDR1 and CDR2 are LNHDA and SQIVND (reference sequence). CDR3 length: 15 residues. The V end lost 2 bases, the J end lost 1 base, and 9 bases lay between the germline ends. CDR3 region: CASSIWGHSNQPQHF. CDR3 nucleotide sequence: TGTGCCAGTAGTATATGGGGGCACAGCAATCAGCCCCAGCATTTT.

The V gene is TRBV19, the J gene TRBJ2-6; D not resolved. The germline V gene has CDR1 LNHDA and CDR2 SQIVND (reference sequence). The germline V and J ends were trimmed by 7 bases and 3 bases, with 4 bases remaining between them. The CDR3 contains 12 residues. The DNA of the CDR3 is TGTGCCAGTAATGTTGGGGCCAACGTCCTGACTTTC. Translation: CASNVGANVLTF. The full variable domain, its missing parts supplied by reference TRBV19 and TRBJ2-6, is DGGITQSPKYLFRKEGQNVTLSCEQNLNHDAMYWYRQDPGQGLRLIYYSQIVNDFQKGDIAEGYSVSREKKESFPLTVTSAQKNPTAFYLCASNVGANVLTFGAGSRLTVL.

Only a few counts were recorded for this clonotype. The chain couples TRBV5-5 to TRBJ1-2; 9 bases fit TRBD1. The CDR3 consists of 16 residues. Germline values: CDR1 SGHKS, CDR2 YYEKEE (reference sequence). The ends lost 0 bases at V and 3 bases at J; junction bases unmatched: 6. The CDR3 DNA reads as TGTGCCAGCAGCTTGGGAGGACAGGGGTCGGACTATGGCTACACCTTC. As protein: CASSLGGQGSDYGYTF.

This chain joins TRBV11-3 and TRBJ2-3; 10 bases agree with TRBD2. Germline loops: CDR1 SGHNT, CDR2 YENEEA. There are 16 residues in the CDR3. The V segment lost 5 bases and the J segment 5 bases; nucleotides outside the gene matches: 10. This CDR3 is CASSTLAGVGEDTQYF. The CDR3 DNA reads TGTGCCAGCAGCACCCTAGCGGGAGTGGGTGAAGATACGCAGTATTTT.

This clonotype has just one count. Given the absence of the conserved phenylalanine or tryptophan at the CDR3 end, a read error is likely. This chain joins TRBV7-9 and TRBJ2-1; D might be TRBD1 (6 bases). The CDR3 loop spans 15 amino acids. V lost 5 bases and J 2 bases, leaving 13 bases between the germline ends. Germline CDR1 SEHNR, CDR2 FQNEAQ (reference sequence). The CDR3 reads CASSLSGTTYNEQFL. The CDR3 DNA sequence: TGTGCCAGCAGCCTATCCGGGACAACCTACAATGAGCAGTTCTTA.

This clonotype turned up a few times. The chain couples TRBV5-1 to TRBJ2-1; 8 bases match TRBD2. With V trimmed by 4 bases and J by 1 base, 7 bases remained unmatched. Per germline, CDR1 SGHRS and CDR2 YFSETQ. The CDR3 contains 16 residues. The CDR3 region is CASSQRGLGSYNEQFF. As DNA, the CDR3 is TGCGCCAGCAGCCAAAGGGGACTAGGTTCCTACAATGAGCAGTTCTTC.

Regarding this clonotype: Since the CDR3 does not end with the conserved phenylalanine or tryptophan, this likely comes from a read error. No DNA is shown, since the ends of the CDR3 on it are uncertain; the CDR3 is the one TCRdb lists. CDR3 loop: CASSKEAQ. V usage is TRBV21-1 and J usage is TRBJ2-4; TRBD2 is the table's D call and was not checked against the DNA. TRBV21-1 is a pseudogene segment. The CDR3 has 8 residues if both end residues are counted.

In its sample, this clonotype was seen a few times. The gene calls are TRBV7-9 and TRBJ2-3, with 7 bases identical to TRBD2. CDR3 length: 18 amino acids. V lost 1 base to trimming and J lost 1 base; unmatched junction nucleotides: 11. In germline, CDR1 is SEHNR, CDR2 FQNEAQ (reference sequence). The CDR3 spells CASSLEREGVSGTDTQYF. The CDR3 DNA reads as TGTGCCAGCAGCTTAGAAAGGGAGGGAGTCAGCGGCACAGATACGCAGTATTTT.

The chain has TRBV6-9 and TRBJ1-4; 9 bases match TRBD1. CDR3 size: 13 residues. Germline CDR1 and CDR2: MNHGY and SVAAGI. The CDR3 protein is CLPGTGFNEKLFF. The CDR3 DNA sequence: TGTCTCCCAGGGACAGGGTTTAATGAAAAACTGTTTTTT.